This T cell receptor beta chain was observed in a study of T cells in localized non-small cell lung cancer (dated by TCRdb to 2018 to 2021). For the study in its entirety: The study examined T cell repertoires in roughly 240 patients with early-stage NSCLC and compared tumors with uninvolved tumor-adjacent lungs. Of the NSCLC patients, fewer than 150 were male and around 99 were female, and the mean age was approximately 69 years. The cohort was made up of fewer than 250 treatment-naive NSCLC patients whose localized lung tumors had been resected. What the work shows at the level of the full study, not this receptor alone: Because multi-region tumor sequencing was not done, intratumor heterogeneity could not be ruled out. Of the top 100 tumor clones, a median of roughly 56 were detected in paired uninvolved adjacent lung; roughly 26 were also among that lung's top 100. Because the study design was exploratory, TCR variables were selected using unadjusted p-values without false-discovery rate correction. Longer overall survival was associated with higher T cell density in blood, whereas shorter survival was associated with higher clonality in adjacent lung. Uninvolved tumor-adjacent lung showed the highest T cell clonality, higher than tumor, which suggests more focused antigenic responses in the uninvolved tumor-adjacent lung.

Worth noting for this clone: This clone's antigen is unknown. Within one base of it there is no much larger clone, and no base qualities were kept.

The germline V gene sets CDR1 to KGHSH and CDR2 to LQKENI. The CDR3 goes from the cysteine to the phenylalanine over 14 residues. Just the 42-base CDR3 DNA is kept, in frame starting at base 1. Between the V and J ends, shortened by 3 bases and 4 bases respectively, the junction contains 10 bases. The immunoSEQ Assay was used to sequence TCR beta CDR3 regions from DNA. The authors processed their data as follows. T cell density was computed as TCR beta template counts normalized to usable DNA estimated by amplifying housekeeping genes. Richness was estimated with the preseqR package, extrapolating to 400,000 templates for PBMC samples and 120,000 templates for tissue samples. Clonality was calculated as one minus Pielou's evenness. To identify tissue-enriched TCRs, differential abundance testing was run on productive amino-acid clonotypes with a minimum total count of 5 and an alpha of 0.1. The Jaccard Index and the Morisita Overlap Index were used to measure repertoire overlap between compartments. GLIPH clustered TCR beta CDR3s with public tetramer-defined viral CDR3s; viral motifs required at least three viral sequences plus V-gene enrichment. TCRdb re-hosts the immuneACCESS table, in-frame sequences only. Its copies lack some clones; in the studies checked, an unresolved V gene accounts for under half of them, and the cause for the rest is not known. Clone size and the V and J calls come from that table; the DNA yielded D and trimming. The sample has 20,000 to 25,000 clones on record, around 89% of them singletons. Clones ranked in the top ten supply around 6.1% of the sample.

At diagnosis, tumor, uninvolved tumor-adjacent lung and peripheral blood were collected and then preserved as a mix of FFPE and fresh-frozen material. For TCR repertoire profiling, the blood samples were analyzed as peripheral blood mononuclear cells. This TCR derives from a man between 40 and 75 years old with stage II lung adenocarcinoma. The input for sequencing was PBMCs, taken before any cancer treatment. Recombination connected TRBV18 to TRBJ1-5; no confident D gene assignment can be made. The sequenced DNA: TGTGCCAGCTCACCCGCGGACGGAAATCAGCCCCAGCATTTT. It encodes CASSPADGNQPQHF. The variable domain in full, with residues beyond the CDR3 obtained from the reference TRBV18 and TRBJ1-5 genes, is NAGVMQNPRHLVRRRGQEARLRCSPMKGHSHVYWYRQLPEEGLKFMVYLQKENIIDESGMPKERFSAEFPKEGPSILRIQQVVRGDSAAYFCASSPADGNQPQHFGDGTRLSIL.